This T cell receptor (beta chain) emerged from a study of shared clonotypes between healthy human individuals. CDR3 size: 14 residues. CDR1 and CDR2 from the germline V gene are SGHRS and YFSETQ. V lost 0 bases and J 8 bases, leaving 9 bases between the germline ends. Sequencing was performed with immunoSEQ multiplex PCR; in TCRdb, only in-frame clones are kept and a portion is missing. In the table there are 400,000 to 600,000 clones, 70% to 80% of which are singletons. This clone was seen a handful of times. This chain uses TRBV5-1 with TRBJ2-6, with a tentative D call TRBD1 (5 bases). Specimen: PBMCs. The receptor was derived from a woman aged 40 to 55 in good health. Some clones in this sample may be carry-over from other donors' samples. The CDR3 region has the DNA TGCGCCAGCAGCTTGGCACAGGCTTCCAACGTCCTGACTTTC. Translating gives CASSLAQASNVLTF.